This T cell receptor beta chain was documented in a study of blood T cells in healthy people across ages (dated by TCRdb to the mid-2010s). Study-level background: Template switching captured roughly one uniquely barcoded TCR beta cDNA molecule per two T cells in model experiments. The study analyzed two additional independent replicas of 1 million unique cDNA reads from the same blood draw for two donors, one aged 18 to 29 and one aged 80 or older. The study measured age-related changes in TCR beta repertoire diversity using deep sequencing normalized with unique cDNA molecular identifiers. The donors were divided into four age groups: young (average around 16 years), middle-aged (around 37), aged (around 67) and long-lived (roughly 86). To avoid experimental bias, donors of different ages were randomly spread across the sequencing lanes.

Library preparation used 5' RACE. Sequencing took place on an Illumina HiSeq 2500. A second PCR of roughly 7 to 11 cycles was performed with a sample-barcoded 5' primer and a J-beta primer mix. A unique molecular identifier was introduced onto each TCR beta cDNA molecule by a template-switch 5' adaptor carrying 12 random nucleotides. Each sample yielded at least 2.5 million CDR3-containing paired-end reads. First-strand cDNA was synthesized from all RNA with the Mint cDNA synthesis kit, primed by a TRBC-specific oligonucleotide. All cDNA was treated with uracil-DNA glycosylase and then went through a first 18-cycle PCR with the universal primers M1SS and BC2_uni_R. Concerning the study's data processing: Each sample was normalized by randomly selecting 1 million high-quality reads, each carrying a distinct molecular identifier. Reads with shared molecular identifiers were discarded instead of being binned into consensus sequences. MiTCR, set to a Q25 quality threshold and the strictest error-elimination algorithm, was used for CDR3 identification, clonotype clustering and error correction. A nonparametric unseen species model with Euler transformation was used to estimate a lower bound on total TCR beta diversity. The public sequencing data were trimmed at Q25 with fastp and processed into clonotypes with MiXCR by TCRdb, which kept only in-frame beta chains. Rows are unified per CDR3 protein, each entry keeping the most common DNA and genes. For this entry, the V and J calls and clone size follow TCRdb and not the study's own pipeline. The sample table lists 1,500,000 or so distinct CDR3 sequences, 59% of them with a count of one. Together, the top ten hold approximately 7% of the sample.

Study-wide findings and limitations: Bulk unsorted PBMC profiling prevented conclusive comparison of naive and antigen-experienced compartments. Observed TCR beta diversity per million T cells fell roughly linearly with age, and a significant reduction was already apparent by age approximately 40. The CMV infection status of donors was not known, potentially confounding age-related changes in expanded clonotypes. The long-lived group showed more naive CD4+ T cells, fewer expanded clones and increased TCR diversity than the aged group, suggesting age selection. Observed TCR beta diversity correlated strongly with the percentage of naive T cells measured by flow cytometry. Total diversity estimates from one million sequenced T cells were considered lower bounds and underestimates.

This clonotype was found a few times. Its recognized antigen is unknown. No base quality information exists; no much larger clone differs at one position. The donors were 40 or so Caucasian individuals from Russia, aged roughly 6 to 95 years, who were systemically healthy. Each donor gave ten milliliters of peripheral blood, collected into EDTA-treated Vacutainer tubes. PBMCs were isolated by Ficoll-Paque density-gradient centrifugation, with at least 7 million obtained per sample. Total RNA was extracted from PBMCs with Trizol reagent, with at least 6 micrograms obtained per sample. Naive CD45RAhigh/CD27high T cell percentages were measured by flow cytometry on a PBMC aliquot from every donor. The CDR3 runs 14 residues from the cysteine to the phenylalanine. The kept DNA is CDR3 alone, 42 bases in frame from the first base. The V and J ends are trimmed by 3 bases and 6 bases, leaving 12 bases between them. CDR1 and CDR2 are drawn from the germline V gene: SGHDN, FVKESK.

The clonotype was recovered from a man aged 18 to 29 in good health. The sequenced sample consisted of blood. The chain employs TRBV14 and TRBJ1-5, with no confident D gene call. The nucleotides read TGTGCCAGCAGCCAGAGTGGGGTAAGTCAGCCCCAGCATTTT. It codes for CASSQSGVSQPQHF.